This T cell receptor (beta chain) is drawn from a study of vaccination and CD4 T cells after COVID-19. The overall study: The peptides that stimulated the cells were overlapping spike peptides from SARS-CoV-2, HCoV-NL63, HCoV-OC43 and HCoV-229E.

An Oncomine TCR Beta short-read assay was used to sequence the DNA from cultured CD4+ T cells. Genomic DNA extraction was carried out from cultured CD4+ T cells. TCRdb re-derived calls from the PCR reads in MiXCR, one entry per CDR3 protein. The table records 9,500 to 14,000 distinct CDR3 sequences, around 58% of them present only once. A remark on this clonotype: The antigen is not known.

Broader study findings: For convalescent patients, a median about 86% of reactive clones surfaced exclusively after vaccination.

Treatment of the sample: roughly nine-day PBMC culture with coronavirus spike peptide pools or control peptides (ViraFEST assay). Dates of PCR positivity, March to December 2020, preceded the US Alpha, Beta and Delta variants. CDR3 length equals 14 residues. Trimming removed 1 base at V and 4 bases at J, with 13 bases between. Per the germline V gene, CDR1 is DFQATT and CDR2 is SNEGSKA (reference sequence). The sequence was obtained from a human donor who had recovered from COVID-19. This chain connects TRBV20-1 to TRBJ1-1; the D gene is possibly TRBD1 (5 bases). The sequencing sample was made of CD4+ T cells from blood, cultured in vitro. The CDR3 spells CSARVPGVATEAFF. DNA of the CDR3: TGCAGTGCTAGAGTTCCGGGGGTGGCCACTGAAGCTTTCTTT.